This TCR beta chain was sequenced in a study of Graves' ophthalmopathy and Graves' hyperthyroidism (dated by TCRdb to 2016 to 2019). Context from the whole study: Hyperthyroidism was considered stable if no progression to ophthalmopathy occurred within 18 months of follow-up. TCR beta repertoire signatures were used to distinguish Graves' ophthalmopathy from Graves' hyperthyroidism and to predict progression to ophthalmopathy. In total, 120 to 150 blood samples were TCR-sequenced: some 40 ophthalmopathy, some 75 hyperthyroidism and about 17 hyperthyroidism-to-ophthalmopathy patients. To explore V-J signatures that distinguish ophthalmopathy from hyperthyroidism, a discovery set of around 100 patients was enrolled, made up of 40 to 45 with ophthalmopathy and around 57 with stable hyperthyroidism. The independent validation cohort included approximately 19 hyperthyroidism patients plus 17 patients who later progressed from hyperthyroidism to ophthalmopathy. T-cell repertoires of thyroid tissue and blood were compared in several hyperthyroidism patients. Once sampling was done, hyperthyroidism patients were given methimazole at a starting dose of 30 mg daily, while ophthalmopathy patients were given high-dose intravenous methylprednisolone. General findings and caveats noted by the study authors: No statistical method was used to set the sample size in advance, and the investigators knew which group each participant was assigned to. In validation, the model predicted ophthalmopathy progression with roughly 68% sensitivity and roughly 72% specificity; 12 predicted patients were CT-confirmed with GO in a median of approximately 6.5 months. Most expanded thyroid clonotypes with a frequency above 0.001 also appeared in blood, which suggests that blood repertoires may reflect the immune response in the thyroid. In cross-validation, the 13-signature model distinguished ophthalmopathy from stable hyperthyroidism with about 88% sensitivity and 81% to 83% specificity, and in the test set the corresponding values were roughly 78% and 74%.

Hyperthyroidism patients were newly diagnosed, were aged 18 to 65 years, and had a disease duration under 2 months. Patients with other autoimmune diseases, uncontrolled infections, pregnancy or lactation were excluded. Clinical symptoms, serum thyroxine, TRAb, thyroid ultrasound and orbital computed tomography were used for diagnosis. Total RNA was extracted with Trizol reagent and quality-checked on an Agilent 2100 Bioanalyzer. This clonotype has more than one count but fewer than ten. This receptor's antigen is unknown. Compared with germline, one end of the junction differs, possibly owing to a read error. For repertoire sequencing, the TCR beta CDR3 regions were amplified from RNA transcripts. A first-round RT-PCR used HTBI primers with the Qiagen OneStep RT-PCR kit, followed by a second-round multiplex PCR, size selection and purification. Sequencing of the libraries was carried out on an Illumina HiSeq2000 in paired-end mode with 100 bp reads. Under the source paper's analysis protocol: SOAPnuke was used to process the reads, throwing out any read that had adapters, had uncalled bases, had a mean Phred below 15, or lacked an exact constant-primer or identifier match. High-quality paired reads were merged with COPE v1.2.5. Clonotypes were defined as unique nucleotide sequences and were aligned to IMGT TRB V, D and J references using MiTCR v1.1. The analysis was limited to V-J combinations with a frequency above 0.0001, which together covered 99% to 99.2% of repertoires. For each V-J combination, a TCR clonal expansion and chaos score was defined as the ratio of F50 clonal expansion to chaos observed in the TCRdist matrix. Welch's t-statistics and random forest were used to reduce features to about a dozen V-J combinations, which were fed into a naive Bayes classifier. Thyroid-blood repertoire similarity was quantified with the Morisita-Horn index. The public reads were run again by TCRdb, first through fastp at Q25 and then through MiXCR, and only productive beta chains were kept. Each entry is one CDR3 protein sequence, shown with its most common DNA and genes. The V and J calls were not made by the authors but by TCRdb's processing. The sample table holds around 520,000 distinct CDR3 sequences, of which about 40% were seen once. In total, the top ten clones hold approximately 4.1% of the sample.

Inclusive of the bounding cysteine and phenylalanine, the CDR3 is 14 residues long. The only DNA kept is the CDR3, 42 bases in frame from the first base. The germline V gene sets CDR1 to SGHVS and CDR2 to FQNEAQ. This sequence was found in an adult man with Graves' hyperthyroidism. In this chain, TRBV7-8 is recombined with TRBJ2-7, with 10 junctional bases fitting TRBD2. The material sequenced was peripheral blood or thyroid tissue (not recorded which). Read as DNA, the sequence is TGCGCCAGCAGCCAAGCGGGGGGGGGATACGAGCAGTACTTC. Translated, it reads CASSQAGGGYEQYF.